These T cell receptor beta chains were read from a single sample in a study of control samples from healthy donors and cancer patients. This table comes from immunoSEQ multiplex PCR, and its TCRdb copy is limited to in-frame clones, with some not included. This sample yields 130,000 to 150,000 clones, of which about 94% are seen a single time; 12% to 15% belongs to the top ten. The material sequenced was PBMCs. The receptors stem from a man between 60 and 75 years old with colorectal cancer. Both conserved end residues are part of each CDR3.

V gene: TRBV19; CDR3 protein: CASSMSGGLGKLFF
V gene: TRBV25-1; CDR3 protein: CASSEIDHTDTQYF
V gene: TRBV5-6; CDR3 protein: CASSLSGAGRRGYTF
V gene: TRBV10-1; CDR3 protein: CASEGRESSYEQYF
V gene: TRBV25-1; CDR3 protein: CASSAYMNTEAFF
V gene: TRBV5-6; CDR3 protein: CASSTGLHEKLFF
V gene: TRBV24-1; CDR3 protein: CATSVFGKDGTGELFF
V gene: TRBV4-1; CDR3 protein: CASSQERAGYEQYF
V gene: TRBV7-8; CDR3 protein: CASSRGTSGGHGELFF
V gene: TRBV12-3/TRBV12-4; CDR3 protein: CASSGAGGAFF
V gene: TRBV29-1; CDR3 protein: CSVGEETQYF
V gene: TRBV30; CDR3 protein: CAWSDGGNYGYTF
V gene: TRBV14; CDR3 protein: CASSQVRNTIYF
V gene: TRBV25-1; CDR3 protein: CASSERMDRGISYEQYF
V gene: TRBV30; CDR3 protein: CAWSVKGALGANVLTF
V gene: TRBV28; CDR3 protein: CASSSQGATNEKLFF
V gene: TRBV7-9; CDR3 protein: CASSLVQGVETQYF
V gene: TRBV5-1; CDR3 protein: CASSSYTPTDYYGYTF
V gene: TRBV18; CDR3 protein: CASSPPVRDTQYF
V gene: TRBV3-1/TRBV3-2; CDR3 protein: CASSQAVVAPTGNTIYF
V gene: TRBV30; CDR3 protein: CAWRSTGENYGYTF
V gene: TRBV12-3/TRBV12-4; CDR3 protein: CASSLGGNEQFF
V gene: TRBV7-2; CDR3 protein: CASSSQVPFSGNTIYF
V gene: TRBV2; CDR3 protein: CASRREGEKLFF
V gene: TRBV5-4; CDR3 protein: CASSLARGTQETQYF
V gene: TRBV30; CDR3 protein: CAWSGREGPTQPQHF